The 26 T cell receptor beta chains listed next were all sequenced from one sample in a study of cytomegalovirus exposure and HLA in healthy donors. With 60 Vbeta and 13 Jbeta primers, the PCR was carried out. Repertoires were generated with immunoSEQ multiplex PCR, while TCRdb's copy carries only in-frame clones and drops some. This sample has about 140,000 clones, with roughly 65% found just once. The sequenced sample was PBMCs. These receptors were obtained from a woman aged 30 to 39 in good health and CMV-seronegative.

The CDR3 loop is CASSHGLAQDLETQYF. As DNA, the CDR3 is TGTGCCAGCAGCCACGGACTAGCTCAAGATTTAGAGACCCAGTACTTC. The chain recombines TRBV7-6 with TRBJ2-5, with 8 bases matching TRBD2. V dropped 5 bases and J dropped 4; count of bases not matched to a gene: 12. The CDR3 is 16 amino acids. Germline CDR1 is SGHVS and CDR2 is FNYEAQ.

This clone was seen just once. The rearrangement uses TRBV7-8 and TRBJ2-3; D is unclear. Germline V gene sequence: CDR1 SGHVS, CDR2 FQNEAQ. This CDR3 contains 18 residues. Trimming shortened V by 0 bases and J by 0 bases, and 16 bases separated the two germline ends. This CDR3 is CASSLARSAESSTDTQYF. CDR3 coding DNA: TGTGCCAGCAGCTTAGCGCGGTCGGCGGAGTCTAGCACAGATACGCAGTATTTT. Together with reference TRBV7-8 and TRBJ2-3, the CDR3 gives the full variable domain: GAGVSQSPRYKVAKRGQDVALRCDPISGHVSLFWYQQALGQGPEFLTYFQNEAQLDKSGLPSDRFFAERPEGSVSTLKIQRTQQEDSAVYLCASSLARSAESSTDTQYFGPGTRLTVL.

The V and J genes are TRBV19 and TRBJ1-5; 8 bases fit TRBD1. J was trimmed by 2 bases and V by 6 bases; bases with no gene match: 6. This CDR3 spans 15 amino acids. CDR1 is LNHDA and CDR2 is SQIVND in the germline V gene (reference sequence). CDR3 region: CASRSLDRGNQPQHF. The CDR3 DNA follows: TGTGCCAGTAGGAGCCTGGACAGGGGCAATCAGCCCCAGCATTTT.

The chain is built from TRBV20-1 and TRBJ2-5; 8 bases match TRBD2. Germline CDR1 and CDR2: DFQATT and SNEGSKA (reference sequence). The CDR3 has 11 residues. The V segment lost 7 bases and the J segment 4 bases; nucleotides outside the gene matches: 2. This CDR3 is CSGGGPETQYF. In nucleotides, the CDR3 is TGCAGTGGCGGGGGGCCAGAGACCCAGTACTTC.

The chain joins TRBV28 to TRBJ2-5, with D perhaps TRBD2 (5 bases). The length of the CDR3 is 15 residues. The germline V gene has CDR1 MDHEN and CDR2 SYDVKM. V was pared by 5 bases and J by 1 base, with 14 bases between. The CDR3 is CASSLSPGTQETQYF. CDR3 DNA: TGTGCCAGCAGTCTCAGCCCGGGAACCCAAGAGACCCAGTACTTC.

The V call is TRBV27, the J call TRBJ1-1; D possibly corresponds to TRBD1 (6 bases). Trimming took off 2 bases at V and 2 bases at J, with 18 bases between the two ends. This CDR3 comprises 17 residues. Germline lookup yields CDR1 MNHEY and CDR2 SMNVEV (reference sequence). The CDR3 coding sequence is TGTGCCAGCAGTTTACCCCCGTCGGGGGGCACTAACACTGAAGCTTTCTTT. This gives the protein CASSLPPSGGTNTEAFF.

Only a few counts were recorded for this clone. The chain joins TRBV29-1 to TRBJ2-2, with D possibly matching TRBD2 (6 bases). The CDR3 totals 11 residues. Trimming stripped 7 bases from V and 3 bases from J, with 6 bases between. Germline V gene sequence: CDR1 SQVTM, CDR2 ANQGSEA. CDR3 coding DNA: TGCAGCGGGAGGGACACCGGGGAGCTGTTTTTT. Protein sequence: CSGRDTGELFF.

The chain carries TRBV5-1 and TRBJ2-1, with D perhaps matching TRBD2 (5 bases). V was shortened by 0 bases and J by 3 bases, with 16 bases between the two germline ends. Germline CDR1 and CDR2: SGHRS and YFSETQ. The CDR3 is made up of 17 amino acids. CDR3 amino acids: CASSLASVSRGYNEQFF. CDR3 DNA sequence: TGCGCCAGCAGCTTGGCCTCGGTCTCCCGGGGCTACAATGAGCAGTTCTTC.

The rearrangement uses TRBV7-9 and TRBJ1-6; no reliable D call. The CDR3 has 13 amino acids. V was shortened by 3 bases and J by 10 bases, with 10 bases between the two germline ends. CDR1 and CDR2 (germline): SEHNR, FQNEAQ (reference sequence). The CDR3 spells CASSFGGLSPLHF. The DNA of the CDR3 is TGTGCCAGCAGCTTTGGAGGGCTGTCACCCCTCCACTTT.

The chain employs TRBV27 and TRBJ2-1; D remains ambiguous. The germline V and J ends were trimmed by 5 bases and 2 bases, with 10 bases remaining between them. CDR3 length: 14 amino acids. CDR1 is MNHEY and CDR2 is SMNVEV in the germline V gene (reference sequence). This CDR3 reads CASSPLTTYNEQFF. The CDR3 region has the DNA TGTGCCAGCAGTCCGCTAACTACCTACAATGAGCAGTTCTTC.

V gene TRBV5-1 combines with J gene TRBJ2-3, with 12 bases identical to TRBD1. The CDR3 totals 16 residues. The V gene's germline CDR1 is SGHRS and CDR2 YFSETQ. V was clipped by 4 bases and J by 2 bases; unmatched bases: 5. CDR3 in DNA: TGCGCCAGCAGCCTGGGGACAGGGGGCCACACAGATACGCAGTATTTT. It codes for CASSLGTGGHTDTQYF.

Worth noting for this clone: Other DNA sequences in the sample encode the same CDR3. The chain combines TRBV18 with TRBJ1-5, with a tentative D call TRBD1 (6 bases). Trimming removed 0 bases at V and 4 bases at J, with 10 bases between. The CDR3 consists of 15 residues. Germline CDR1 KGHSH, CDR2 LQKENI. CDR3 in amino acids: CASSPPGQGNQPQHF. DNA of the CDR3: TGTGCCAGCTCACCACCGGGGCAGGGGAATCAGCCCCAGCATTTT.

This clone was seen more than once but under ten times. The CDR3 loop reads CASSIVRGEDTEAFF. The CDR3 DNA reads TGTGCCAGCAGCATAGTCAGGGGGGAGGACACTGAAGCTTTCTTT. The chain recombines TRBV11-2 with TRBJ1-1; 7 nucleotides align to TRBD1. CDR3 length: 15 residues. The J segment lost 3 bases and the V segment lost 5 bases, leaving 9 bases of the junction unmatched. CDR1 SGHAT and CDR2 FQNNGV come from the germline V gene. Complete variable domain (other parts from reference TRBV11-2 and TRBJ1-1): EAGVAQSPRYKIIEKRQSVAFWCNPISGHATLYWYQQILGQGPKLLIQFQNNGVVDDSQLPKDRFSAERLKGVDSTLKIQPAKLEDSAVYLCASSIVRGEDTEAFFGQGTRLTVV.

The chain uses TRBV29-1 and TRBJ2-1; 7 bases match TRBD1. The junction had 7 bases not matched to a gene; V was cut back by 7 bases and J by 1 base. Germline loops: CDR1 SQVTM, CDR2 ANQGSEA. The CDR3 is 14 residues long. The CDR3 reads CSGHKGASYNEQFF. DNA of the CDR3: TGCAGCGGCCACAAGGGGGCGTCCTACAATGAGCAGTTCTTC.

The chain couples TRBV7-2 to TRBJ1-2; TRBD1 is a possible D gene (6 bases). The CDR3 length is 16 residues. Germline V CDR1 and CDR2: SGHTA, FQGNSA. The V end lost 1 base, the J end lost 5 bases, and 17 bases lay between the germline ends. The CDR3: CASSLEAGVIIYGYTF. CDR3 nucleotide sequence: TGTGCCAGCAGCTTAGAGGCAGGGGTGATTATATATGGCTACACCTTC.

The gene calls are TRBV30 and TRBJ2-5; D gene uncertain. The CDR3 totals 11 residues. Trimming cost V 0 bases and J 5 bases, with 4 bases left between them. Per the germline V gene, CDR1 is GTSNPN and CDR2 is SVGIG (reference sequence). The CDR3 spells CAWSVRETQYF. CDR3 coding DNA: TGTGCCTGGAGTGTGCGGGAGACCCAGTACTTC.

This chain joins TRBV2 and TRBJ1-6, with TRBD1 matching over 9 bases. There are 13 residues in the CDR3. Germline values: CDR1 SNHLY, CDR2 FYNNEI. V gave up 3 bases and J gave up 10 bases; unmatched junction bases: 1. The CDR3 region has the DNA TGTGCCAGCAGTGATGGGACAGGGTCACCCCTCCACTTT. Protein sequence: CASSDGTGSPLHF.

In DNA, the CDR3 is TGTGCCAGCAGCACCACGGGGAACTCTGGAAACACCATATATTTT. Protein sequence: CASSTTGNSGNTIYF. The chain is built from TRBV7-3 and TRBJ1-3; D is unresolved. Germline V gene data show CDR1 as SGHTA and CDR2 as FQGTGA. The CDR3 extends over 15 amino acids. Deletions cut 5 bases from V and 0 bases from J, with 11 bases between.

J is TRBJ2-5 and V is TRBV27; 8 bases line up with TRBD2. Germline CDR1 reads MNHEY; CDR2 reads SMNVEV (reference sequence). V was pared by 6 bases and J by 5 bases, with 8 bases of the junction left unmatched. The length of the CDR3 is 14 residues. The CDR3 sequence is CASRQGIAGETQYF. The CDR3 DNA follows: TGTGCCAGCAGACAGGGAATAGCGGGGGAGACCCAGTACTTC.

The rearrangement joins TRBV30 to TRBJ2-3; TRBD2 might be the D (5 bases). This CDR3 contains 15 residues. The germline CDR1 and CDR2 sequences are GTSNPN and SVGIG (reference sequence). Trimming pared 3 bases from V and 3 bases from J, leaving 16 bases between. The CDR3 spells CAWSHMASFTDTQYF. The CDR3 nucleotides read TGTGCCTGGAGCCATATGGCTAGCTTTACAGATACGCAGTATTTT.

Turning to this clone: A junction end diverges from the germline sequence, so it may reflect a read error. In DNA form, the CDR3 reads TGTGCCAGCAGTAAAGCTAGCCCCACAAAGGGGCCCGGGGAGCTGTTTTTT. Translated, it gives CASSKASPTKGPGELFF. The genes are TRBV2 and TRBJ2-2, with D perhaps given as TRBD1 or TRBD2 (5 bases each). In germline, CDR1 is SNHLY, CDR2 FYNNEI. CDR3 size: 17 residues. Using reference TRBV2 and TRBJ2-2 for the parts outside the CDR3, the full variable domain is EPEVTQTPSHQVTQMGQEVILRCVPISNHLYFYWYRQILGQKVEFLVSFYNNEISEKSEIFDDQFSVERPDGSNFTLKIRSTKLEDSAMYFCASSKASPTKGPGELFFGEGSRLTVL.

This clone was detected a few times. The chain joins TRBV25-1 to TRBJ1-2, with a weak D call TRBD1 (6 bases). CDR1 and CDR2 from the germline V gene are MGHDK and SYGVNS. V dropped 0 bases and J dropped 0 bases, with 8 bases sitting between them. CDR3 length equals 15 residues. The CDR3: CASSEYTGTNYGYTF. DNA of the CDR3: TGTGCCAGCAGTGAATATACAGGGACTAACTATGGCTACACCTTC.

The gene calls are TRBV15 and TRBJ2-5; D perhaps matches TRBD2 (5 bases). V was cut by 1 base and J by 5 bases, with 14 bases left in between. CDR1 and CDR2 from the germline V gene are LNHNV and YYDKDF (reference sequence). CDR3 size: 15 residues. The CDR3, as DNA: TGTGCCACCAGCAGAGTGGGAGCCAGAGGCGAGACCCAGTACTTC. It codes for CATSRVGARGETQYF. The full variable domain, with the rest looked up from reference TRBV15 and TRBJ2-5, is DAMVIQNPRYQVTQFGKPVTLSCSQTLNHNVMYWYQQKSSQAPKLLFHYYDKDFNNEADTPDNFQSRRPNTSFCFLDIRSPGLGDTAMYLCATSRVGARGETQYFGPGTRLLVL.

The V call is TRBV6-5, the J call TRBJ1-6, with D maybe TRBD1 (5 bases). The ends were cut back, 6 bases at V and 5 bases at J, with 11 bases in the middle. The CDR3 is 14 amino acids. Germline loops: CDR1 MNHEY, CDR2 SVGAGI. The chain's CDR3 is CASREGRNNSPLHF. The CDR3 nucleotides are TGTGCCAGCAGGGAGGGACGGAATAATTCACCCCTCCACTTT.

This clone was counted between two and nine times. The chain joins TRBV10-3 to TRBJ2-2; 7 bases fit TRBD1. V trimming: 4 bases; J trimming: 4 bases; junction bases outside the gene matches: 9. The CDR3 consists of 16 residues. Germline-derived CDR1 and CDR2 are ENHRY and SYGVKD. The chain's CDR3 is CAISAKEGGTTGELFF. In nucleotides, the CDR3 is TGTGCCATCAGTGCTAAAGAAGGGGGCACCACCGGGGAGCTGTTTTTT.

The chain combines TRBV28 with TRBJ2-1, with D possibly being TRBD2 (5 bases). V dropped 5 bases and J dropped 7 bases, with 9 bases sitting between them. The CDR3 runs to 12 residues. CDR1 MDHEN and CDR2 SYDVKM come from the germline V gene. The chain's CDR3 is CASSLTNNEQFF. The CDR3 bases are TGTGCCAGCAGTCTGACTAATAATGAGCAGTTCTTC.